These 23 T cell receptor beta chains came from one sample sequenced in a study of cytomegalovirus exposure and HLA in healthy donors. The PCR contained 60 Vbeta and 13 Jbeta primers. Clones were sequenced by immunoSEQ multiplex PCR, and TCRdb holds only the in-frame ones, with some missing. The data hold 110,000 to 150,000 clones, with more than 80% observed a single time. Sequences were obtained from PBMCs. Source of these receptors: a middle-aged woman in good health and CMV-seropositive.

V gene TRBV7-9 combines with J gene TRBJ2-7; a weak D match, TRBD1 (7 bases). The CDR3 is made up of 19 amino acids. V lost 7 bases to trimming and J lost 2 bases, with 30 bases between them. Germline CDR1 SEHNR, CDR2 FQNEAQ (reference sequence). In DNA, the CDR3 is TGTGCCAGCAACGTCCCAGGGGGTGGGGACTCCCCTTCCCCCTACGAGCAGTACTTC. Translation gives CASNVPGGGDSPSPYEQYF.

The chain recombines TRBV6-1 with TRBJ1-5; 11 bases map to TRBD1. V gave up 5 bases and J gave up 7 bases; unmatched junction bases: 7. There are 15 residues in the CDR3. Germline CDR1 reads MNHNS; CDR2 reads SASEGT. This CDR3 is CASSPGTGGRQPQHF. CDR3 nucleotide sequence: TGTGCCAGCAGTCCCGGGACAGGGGGTCGACAGCCCCAGCATTTT.

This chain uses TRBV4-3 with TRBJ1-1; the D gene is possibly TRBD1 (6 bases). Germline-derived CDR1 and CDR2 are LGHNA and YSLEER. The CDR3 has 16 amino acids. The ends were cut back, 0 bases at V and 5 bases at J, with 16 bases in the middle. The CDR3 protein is CASSQEAGARKTEAFF. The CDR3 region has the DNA TGCGCCAGCAGCCAAGAAGCAGGGGCCCGGAAGACTGAAGCTTTCTTT.

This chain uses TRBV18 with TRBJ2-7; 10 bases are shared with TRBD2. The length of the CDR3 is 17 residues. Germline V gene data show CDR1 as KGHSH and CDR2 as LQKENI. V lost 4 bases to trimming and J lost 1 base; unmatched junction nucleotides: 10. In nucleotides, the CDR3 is TGTGCCAGCTCACGACTTCCAGCGGGGGGGGTTTCCTACGAGCAGTACTTC. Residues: CASSRLPAGGVSYEQYF. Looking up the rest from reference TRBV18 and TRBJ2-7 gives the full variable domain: NAGVMQNPRHLVRRRGQEARLRCSPMKGHSHVYWYRQLPEEGLKFMVYLQKENIIDESGMPKERFSAEFPKEGPSILRIQQVVRGDSAAYFCASSRLPAGGVSYEQYFGPGTRLTVT.

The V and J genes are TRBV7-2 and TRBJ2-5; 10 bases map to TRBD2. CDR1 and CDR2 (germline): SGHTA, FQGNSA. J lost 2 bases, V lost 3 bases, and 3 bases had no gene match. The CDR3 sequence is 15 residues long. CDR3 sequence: CASSFLAGAQETQYF. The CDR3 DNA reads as TGTGCCAGCAGCTTCCTAGCGGGGGCTCAAGAGACCCAGTACTTC.

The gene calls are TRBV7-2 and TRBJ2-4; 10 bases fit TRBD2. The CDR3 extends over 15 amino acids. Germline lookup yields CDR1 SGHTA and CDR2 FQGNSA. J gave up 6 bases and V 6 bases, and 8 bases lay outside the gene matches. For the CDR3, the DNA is TGTGCCAGCAGTCCCCGAGGACTAGCGGCAAACATTCAGTACTTC. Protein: CASSPRGLAANIQYF.

This CDR3 is CASSLGQGRNQPQHF. CDR3 DNA: TGTGCCAGCAGCTTGGGACAGGGAAGAAATCAGCCCCAGCATTTT. V gene TRBV7-6 combines with J gene TRBJ1-5, with 9 bases that match TRBD1. The CDR3 extends over 15 amino acids. Losses at the gene ends were 3 bases for V and 4 bases for J; bases not matched to a gene: 4. Germline CDR1 SGHVS, CDR2 FNYEAQ.

CDR3: CASSPSAGGLNEQFF. DNA for the CDR3: TGTGCCAGCAGTCCGAGTGCGGGGGGGCTCAATGAGCAGTTCTTC. This chain links TRBV6-1 with TRBJ2-1, with TRBD2 matching over 9 bases. The V and J ends lost 5 bases and 6 bases, in that order; junction bases with no gene match: 8. CDR1 MNHNS and CDR2 SASEGT come from the germline V gene. The CDR3 runs 15 residues.

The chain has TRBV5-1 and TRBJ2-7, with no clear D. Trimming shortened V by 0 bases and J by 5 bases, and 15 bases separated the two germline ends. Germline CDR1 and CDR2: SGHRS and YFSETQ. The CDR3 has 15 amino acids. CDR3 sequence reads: CASSLESVPTHEQYF. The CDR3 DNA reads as TGCGCCAGCAGCTTGGAGTCGGTACCAACCCACGAGCAGTACTTC.

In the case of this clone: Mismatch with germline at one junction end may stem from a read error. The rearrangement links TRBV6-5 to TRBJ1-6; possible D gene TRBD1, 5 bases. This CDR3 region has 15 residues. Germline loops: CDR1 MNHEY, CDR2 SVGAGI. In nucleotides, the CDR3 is TGTGCCAGCAGTGACTCGGGGGGGTCGAATTCACCCCTCCACTTT. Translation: CASSDSGGSNSPLHF.

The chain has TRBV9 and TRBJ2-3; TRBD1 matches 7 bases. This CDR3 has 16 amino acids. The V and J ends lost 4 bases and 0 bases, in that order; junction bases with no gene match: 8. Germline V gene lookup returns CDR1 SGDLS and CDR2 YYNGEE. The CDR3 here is CASSTGPGQSTDTQYF. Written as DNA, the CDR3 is TGTGCCAGCAGCACTGGACCGGGACAGAGCACAGATACGCAGTATTTT.

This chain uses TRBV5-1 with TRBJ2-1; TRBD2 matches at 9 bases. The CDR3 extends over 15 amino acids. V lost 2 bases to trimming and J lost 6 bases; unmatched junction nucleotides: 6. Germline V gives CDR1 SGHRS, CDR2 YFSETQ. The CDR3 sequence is CASSLGSGSGNEQFF. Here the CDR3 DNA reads TGCGCCAGCAGCTTAGGTAGCGGGAGTGGCAATGAGCAGTTCTTC.

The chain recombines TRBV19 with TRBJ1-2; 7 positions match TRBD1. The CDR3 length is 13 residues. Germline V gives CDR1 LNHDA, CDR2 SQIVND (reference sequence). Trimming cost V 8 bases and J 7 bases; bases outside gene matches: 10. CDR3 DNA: TGTGCCAGTGGGCAACAGGGGAGGAGTGGCTACACCTTC. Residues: CASGQQGRSGYTF.

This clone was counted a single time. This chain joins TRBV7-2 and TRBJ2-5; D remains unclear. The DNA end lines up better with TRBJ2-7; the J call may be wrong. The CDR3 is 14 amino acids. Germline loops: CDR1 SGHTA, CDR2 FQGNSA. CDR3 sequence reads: CASSLGSAPYEQYF. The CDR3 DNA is TGTGCCAGCAGCTTAGGGAGCGCCCCCTACGAGCAGTACTTC.

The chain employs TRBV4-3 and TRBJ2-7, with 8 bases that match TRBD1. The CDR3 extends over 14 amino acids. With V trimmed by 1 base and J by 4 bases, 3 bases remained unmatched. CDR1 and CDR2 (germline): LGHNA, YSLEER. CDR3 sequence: CASSQGQGNYEQYF. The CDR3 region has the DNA TGCGCCAGCAGCCAAGGACAGGGGAATTACGAGCAGTACTTC.

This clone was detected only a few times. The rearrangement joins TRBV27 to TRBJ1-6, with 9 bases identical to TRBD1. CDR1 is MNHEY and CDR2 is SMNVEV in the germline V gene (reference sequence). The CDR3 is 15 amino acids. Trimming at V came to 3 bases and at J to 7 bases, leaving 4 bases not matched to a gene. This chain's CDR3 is CASSLGQGENSPLHF. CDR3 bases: TGTGCCAGCAGTTTGGGACAGGGCGAAAATTCACCCCTCCACTTT.

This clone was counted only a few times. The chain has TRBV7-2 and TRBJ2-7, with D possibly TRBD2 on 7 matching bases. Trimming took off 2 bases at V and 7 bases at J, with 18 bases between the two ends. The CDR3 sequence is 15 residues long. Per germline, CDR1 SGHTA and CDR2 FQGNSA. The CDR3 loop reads CASSLNAGASQEQYF. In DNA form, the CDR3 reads TGTGCCAGCAGCTTAAACGCGGGGGCCTCTCAAGAGCAGTACTTC.

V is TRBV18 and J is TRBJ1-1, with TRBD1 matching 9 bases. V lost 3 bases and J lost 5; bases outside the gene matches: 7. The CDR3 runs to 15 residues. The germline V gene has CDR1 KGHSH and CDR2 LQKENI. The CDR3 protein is CASSPRQGEATEAFF. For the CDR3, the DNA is TGTGCCAGCTCACCCAGACAGGGGGAAGCTACTGAAGCTTTCTTT.

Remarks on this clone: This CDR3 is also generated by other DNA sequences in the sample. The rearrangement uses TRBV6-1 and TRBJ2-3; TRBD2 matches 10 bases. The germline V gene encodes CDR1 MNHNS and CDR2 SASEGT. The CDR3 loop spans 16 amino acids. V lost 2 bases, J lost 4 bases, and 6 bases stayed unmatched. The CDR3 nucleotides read TGTGCCAGCAGTGAATCTAGCGGGGGATTCGCAGATACGCAGTATTTT. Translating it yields CASSESSGGFADTQYF.

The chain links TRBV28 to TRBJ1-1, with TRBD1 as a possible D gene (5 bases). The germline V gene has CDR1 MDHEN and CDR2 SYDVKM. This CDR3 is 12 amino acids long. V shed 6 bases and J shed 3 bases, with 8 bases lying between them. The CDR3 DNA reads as TGTGCCAGCAGGGGAGGGGACACTGAAGCTTTCTTT. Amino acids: CASRGGDTEAFF.

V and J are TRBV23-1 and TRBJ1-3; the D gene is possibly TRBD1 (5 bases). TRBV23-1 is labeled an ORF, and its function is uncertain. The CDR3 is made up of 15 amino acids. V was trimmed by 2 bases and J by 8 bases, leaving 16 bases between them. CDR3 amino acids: CASSQNQGMVDTIYF. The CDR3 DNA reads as TGCGCCAGCAGTCAAAACCAGGGAATGGTGGACACCATATATTTT.

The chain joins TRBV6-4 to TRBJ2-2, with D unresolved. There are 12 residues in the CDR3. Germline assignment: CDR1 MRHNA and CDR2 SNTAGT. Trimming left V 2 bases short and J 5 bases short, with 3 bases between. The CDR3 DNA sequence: TGTGCCAGCAGTGACCTGACCGGGGAGCTGTTTTTT. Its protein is CASSDLTGELFF.

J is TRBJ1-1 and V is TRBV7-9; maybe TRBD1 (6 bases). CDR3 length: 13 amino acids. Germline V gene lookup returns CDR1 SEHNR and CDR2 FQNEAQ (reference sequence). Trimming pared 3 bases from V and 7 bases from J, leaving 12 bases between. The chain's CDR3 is CASSFRDKNEAFF. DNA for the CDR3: TGTGCCAGCAGCTTCCGGGACAAAAATGAAGCTTTCTTT.